This T cell receptor beta chain emerged from a study of T-cell memory formation after mild COVID-19. A note on this clonotype: Antigen unknown.

Findings of the study overall: In pre-infection memory, a portion of responding clones appeared, which suggested that cross-reactive memory joined.

There are 16 residues in the CDR3. The germline V gene encodes CDR1 KGHDR and CDR2 SFDVKD. Trimming shortened V by 9 bases and J by 4 bases, and 23 bases separated the two germline ends. With constant-segment primers, 5'RACE yielded cDNA libraries of TCR alpha and TCR beta that carried sample barcodes and UMIs. TCRdb processed the 5' RACE reads anew with MiXCR; each CDR3 protein has one entry. The data contain 120,000 to 150,000 distinct CDR3 sequences, 15% to 20% of them singletons. The rearrangement uses TRBV24-1 and TRBJ2-5; the D gene is possibly TRBD2 (6 bases). Sequencing was performed on PBMCs or a T cell subset sorted from them (not recorded which). The TCR sequence derives from an adult woman who had mild COVID-19 (a few samples of this study predate the infection). Cell type and time point are not known. The CDR3 bases are TGTGCCACCGGGGACGCTCCCAGGGCGGGATCAGAGACCCAGTACTTC. It yields the protein CATGDAPRAGSETQYF.